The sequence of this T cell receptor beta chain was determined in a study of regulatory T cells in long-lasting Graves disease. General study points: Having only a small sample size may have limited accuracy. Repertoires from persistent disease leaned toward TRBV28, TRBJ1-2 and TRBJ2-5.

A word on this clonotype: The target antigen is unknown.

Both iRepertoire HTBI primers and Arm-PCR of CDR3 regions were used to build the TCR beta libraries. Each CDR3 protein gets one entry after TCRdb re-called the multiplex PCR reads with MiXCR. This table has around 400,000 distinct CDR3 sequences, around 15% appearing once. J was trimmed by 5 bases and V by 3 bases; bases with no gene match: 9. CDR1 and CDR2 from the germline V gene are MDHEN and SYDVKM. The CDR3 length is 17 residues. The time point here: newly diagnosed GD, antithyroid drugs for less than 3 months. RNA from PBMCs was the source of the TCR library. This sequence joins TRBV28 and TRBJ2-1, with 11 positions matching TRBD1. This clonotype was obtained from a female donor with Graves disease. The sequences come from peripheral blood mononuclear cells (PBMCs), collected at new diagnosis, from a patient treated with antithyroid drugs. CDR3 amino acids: CASSFFRRDRGNNEQFF. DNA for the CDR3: TGTGCCAGCAGTTTTTTTCGTCGGGACAGGGGGAACAATGAGCAGTTCTTC. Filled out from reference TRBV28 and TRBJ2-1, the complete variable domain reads DVKVTQSSRYLVKRTGEKVFLECVQDMDHENMFWYRQDPGLGLRLIYFSYDVKMKEKGDIPEGYSVSREKKERFSLILESASTNQTSMYLCASSFFRRDRGNNEQFFGPGTRLTVL.